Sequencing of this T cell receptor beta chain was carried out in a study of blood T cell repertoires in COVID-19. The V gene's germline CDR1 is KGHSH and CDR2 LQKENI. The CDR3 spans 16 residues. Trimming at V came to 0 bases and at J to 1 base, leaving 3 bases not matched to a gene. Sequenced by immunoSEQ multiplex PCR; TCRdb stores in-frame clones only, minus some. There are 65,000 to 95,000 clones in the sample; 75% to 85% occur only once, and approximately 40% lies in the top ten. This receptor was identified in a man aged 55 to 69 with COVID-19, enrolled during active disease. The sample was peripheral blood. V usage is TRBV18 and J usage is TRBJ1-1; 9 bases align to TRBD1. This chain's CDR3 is CASSPPPGQGNTEAFF. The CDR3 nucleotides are TGTGCCAGCTCACCACCTCCGGGACAGGGGAACACTGAAGCTTTCTTT.